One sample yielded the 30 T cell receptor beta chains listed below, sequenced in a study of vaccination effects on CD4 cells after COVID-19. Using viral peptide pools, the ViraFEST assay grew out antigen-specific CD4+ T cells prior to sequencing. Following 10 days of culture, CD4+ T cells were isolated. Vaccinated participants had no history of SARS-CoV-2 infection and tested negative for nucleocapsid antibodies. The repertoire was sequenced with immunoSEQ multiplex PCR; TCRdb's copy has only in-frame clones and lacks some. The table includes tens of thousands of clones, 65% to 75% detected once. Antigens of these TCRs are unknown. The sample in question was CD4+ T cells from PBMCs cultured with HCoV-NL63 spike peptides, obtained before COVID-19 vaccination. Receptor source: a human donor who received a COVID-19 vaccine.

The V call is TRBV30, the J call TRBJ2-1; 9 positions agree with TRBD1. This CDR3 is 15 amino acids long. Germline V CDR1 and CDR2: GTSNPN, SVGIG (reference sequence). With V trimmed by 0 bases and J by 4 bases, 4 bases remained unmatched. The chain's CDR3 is CAWSVQGARYNEQFF. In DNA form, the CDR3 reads TGTGCCTGGAGTGTACAGGGGGCGCGGTACAATGAGCAGTTCTTC.

The CDR3 DNA is TGTGCCAGCAGTGAGGGACTAGCGGGGACAGATACGCAGTATTTT. Translated, it gives CASSEGLAGTDTQYF. This chain connects TRBV2 to TRBJ2-3; 13 nucleotides align to TRBD2. In germline, CDR1 is SNHLY, CDR2 FYNNEI. The ends lost 3 bases at V and 3 bases at J; junction bases unmatched: 0. The CDR3 has 15 residues.

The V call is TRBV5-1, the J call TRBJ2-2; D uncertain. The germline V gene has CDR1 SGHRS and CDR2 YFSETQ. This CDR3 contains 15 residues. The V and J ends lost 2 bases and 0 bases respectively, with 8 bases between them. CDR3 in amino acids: CASSFKQTNTGELFF. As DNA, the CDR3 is TGCGCCAGCAGCTTTAAACAGACGAACACCGGGGAGCTGTTTTTT.

The DNA for the CDR3 is TGTGCCAGCTCACCTTCGCAGGGGGACGGCTACACCTTC. Translated, it gives CASSPSQGDGYTF. This chain connects TRBV18 to TRBJ1-2, with 7 bases fitting TRBD1. CDR1 is KGHSH and CDR2 is LQKENI in the germline V gene. The CDR3 length is 13 residues. The V gene end was trimmed by 3 bases and the J gene end by 8 bases; junction bases not matched to a gene: 6.

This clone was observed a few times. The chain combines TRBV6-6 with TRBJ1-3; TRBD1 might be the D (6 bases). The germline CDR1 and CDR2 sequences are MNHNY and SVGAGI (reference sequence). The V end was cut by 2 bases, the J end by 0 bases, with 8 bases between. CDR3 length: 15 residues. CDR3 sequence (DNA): TGTGCCAGCAGTTACCAGGGGAACTCTGGAAACACCATATATTTT. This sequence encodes CASSYQGNSGNTIYF.

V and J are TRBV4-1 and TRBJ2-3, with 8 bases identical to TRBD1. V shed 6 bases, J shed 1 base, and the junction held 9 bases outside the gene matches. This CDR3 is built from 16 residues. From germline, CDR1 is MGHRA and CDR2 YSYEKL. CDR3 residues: CASSLSGQVRTDTQYF. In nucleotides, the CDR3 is TGCGCCAGCAGTCTCTCGGGACAGGTTCGCACAGATACGCAGTATTTT.

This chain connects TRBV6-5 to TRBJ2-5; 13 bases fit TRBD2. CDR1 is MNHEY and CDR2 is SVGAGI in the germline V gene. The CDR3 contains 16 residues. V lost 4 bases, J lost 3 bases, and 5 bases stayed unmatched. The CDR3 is CASSSLTSGGKETQYF. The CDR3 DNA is TGTGCCAGCAGTTCCTTGACTAGCGGGGGGAAAGAGACCCAGTACTTC.

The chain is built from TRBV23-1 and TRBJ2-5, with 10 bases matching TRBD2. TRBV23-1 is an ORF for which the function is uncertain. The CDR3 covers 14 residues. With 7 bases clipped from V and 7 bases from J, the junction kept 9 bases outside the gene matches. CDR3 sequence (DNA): TGCGCCAGCATCACTAGCGGGGCCCTGGGGACCCAGTACTTC. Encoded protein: CASITSGALGTQYF.

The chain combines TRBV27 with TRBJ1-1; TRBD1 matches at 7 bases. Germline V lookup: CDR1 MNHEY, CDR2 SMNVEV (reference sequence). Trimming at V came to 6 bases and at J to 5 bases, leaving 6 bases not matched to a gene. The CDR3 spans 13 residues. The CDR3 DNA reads TGTGCCAGCAGAGACAGGGTGGGGACTGAAGCTTTCTTT. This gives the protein CASRDRVGTEAFF.

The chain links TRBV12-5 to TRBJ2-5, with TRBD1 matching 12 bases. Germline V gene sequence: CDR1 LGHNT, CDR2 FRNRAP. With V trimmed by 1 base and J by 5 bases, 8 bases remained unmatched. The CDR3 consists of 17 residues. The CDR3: CASGLARGTGGWETQYF. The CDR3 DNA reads TGTGCTAGTGGTTTGGCCAGAGGGACAGGGGGCTGGGAGACCCAGTACTTC.

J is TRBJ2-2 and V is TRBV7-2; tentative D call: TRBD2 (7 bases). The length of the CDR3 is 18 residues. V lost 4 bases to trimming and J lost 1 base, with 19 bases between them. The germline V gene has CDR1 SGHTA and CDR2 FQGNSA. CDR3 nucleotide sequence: TGTGCCAGCAGCTCCCGCTTCGGCGGGGGACAGAACACCGGGGAGCTGTTTTTT. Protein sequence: CASSSRFGGGQNTGELFF.

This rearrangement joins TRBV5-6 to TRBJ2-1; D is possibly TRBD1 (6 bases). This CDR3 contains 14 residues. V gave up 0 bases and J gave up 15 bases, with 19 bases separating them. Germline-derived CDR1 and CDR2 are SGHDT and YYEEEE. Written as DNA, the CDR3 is TGTGCCAGCAGCTTGGCCCCACAGGGTACTATTGGGTTCTTC. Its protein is CASSLAPQGTIGFF.

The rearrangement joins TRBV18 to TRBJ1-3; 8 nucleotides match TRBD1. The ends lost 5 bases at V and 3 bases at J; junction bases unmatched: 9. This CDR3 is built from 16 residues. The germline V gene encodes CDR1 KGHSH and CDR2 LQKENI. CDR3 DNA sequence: TGTGCCAGCTCAGAACGACAGGGGCAAGGTGGAAACACCATATATTTT. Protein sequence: CASSERQGQGGNTIYF.

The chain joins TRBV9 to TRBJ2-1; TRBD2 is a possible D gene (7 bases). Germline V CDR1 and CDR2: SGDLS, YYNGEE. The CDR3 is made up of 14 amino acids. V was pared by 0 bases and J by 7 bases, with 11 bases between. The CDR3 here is CASSVVGGANEQFF. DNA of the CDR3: TGTGCCAGCAGCGTAGTTGGGGGGGCAAATGAGCAGTTCTTC.

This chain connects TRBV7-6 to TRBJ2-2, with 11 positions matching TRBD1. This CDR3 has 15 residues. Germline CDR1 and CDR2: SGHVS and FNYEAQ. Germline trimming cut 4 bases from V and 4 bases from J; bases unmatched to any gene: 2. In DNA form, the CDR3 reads TGTGCCAGCAGCTCGGACAGGGGGCGCACCGGGGAGCTGTTTTTT. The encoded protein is CASSSDRGRTGELFF.

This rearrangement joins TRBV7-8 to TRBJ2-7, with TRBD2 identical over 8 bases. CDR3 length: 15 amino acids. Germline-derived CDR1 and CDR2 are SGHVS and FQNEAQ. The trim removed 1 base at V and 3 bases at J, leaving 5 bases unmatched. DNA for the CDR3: TGTGCCAGCAGCTTAGGTCTTGGGACTAGCTACGAGCAGTACGTC. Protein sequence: CASSLGLGTSYEQYV.

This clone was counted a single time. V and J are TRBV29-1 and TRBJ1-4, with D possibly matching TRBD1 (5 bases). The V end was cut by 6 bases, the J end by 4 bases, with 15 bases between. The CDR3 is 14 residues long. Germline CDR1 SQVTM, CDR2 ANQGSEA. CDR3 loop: CSVQKGSFNEKLFF. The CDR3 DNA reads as TGCAGCGTCCAAAAGGGGTCCTTTAATGAAAAACTGTTTTTT.

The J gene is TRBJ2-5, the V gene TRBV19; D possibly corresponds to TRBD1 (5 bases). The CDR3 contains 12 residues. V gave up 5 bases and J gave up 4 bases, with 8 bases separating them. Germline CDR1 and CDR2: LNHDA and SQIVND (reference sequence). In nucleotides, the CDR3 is TGTGCCAGTAGTCACGACAGAGAGACCCAGTACTTC. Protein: CASSHDRETQYF.

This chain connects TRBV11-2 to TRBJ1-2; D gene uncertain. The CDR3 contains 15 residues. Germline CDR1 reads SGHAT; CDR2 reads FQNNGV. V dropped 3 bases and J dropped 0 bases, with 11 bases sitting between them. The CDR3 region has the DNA TGTGCCAGCAGCTTTGACGGGAGAACTAACTATGGCTACACCTTC. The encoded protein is CASSFDGRTNYGYTF. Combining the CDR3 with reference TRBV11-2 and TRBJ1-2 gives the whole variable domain EAGVAQSPRYKIIEKRQSVAFWCNPISGHATLYWYQQILGQGPKLLIQFQNNGVVDDSQLPKDRFSAERLKGVDSTLKIQPAKLEDSAVYLCASSFDGRTNYGYTFGSGTRLTVV.

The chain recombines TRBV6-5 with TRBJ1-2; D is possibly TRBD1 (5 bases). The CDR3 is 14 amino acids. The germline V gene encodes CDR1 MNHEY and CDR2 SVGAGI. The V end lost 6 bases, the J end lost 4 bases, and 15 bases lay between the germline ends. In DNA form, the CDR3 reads TGTGCCAGCAGCCAAAGCAGGGACCTCTATGGCTACACCTTC. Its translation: CASSQSRDLYGYTF.

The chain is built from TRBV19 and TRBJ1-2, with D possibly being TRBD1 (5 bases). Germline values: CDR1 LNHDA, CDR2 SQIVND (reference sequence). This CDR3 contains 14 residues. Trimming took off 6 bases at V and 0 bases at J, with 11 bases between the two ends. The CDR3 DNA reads TGTGCCAGTAGCCAGGGCTACTCTAACTATGGCTACACCTTC. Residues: CASSQGYSNYGYTF.

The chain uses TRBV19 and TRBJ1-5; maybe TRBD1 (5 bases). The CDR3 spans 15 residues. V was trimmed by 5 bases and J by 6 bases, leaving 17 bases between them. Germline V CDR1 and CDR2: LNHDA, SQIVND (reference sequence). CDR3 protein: CASSWDSGAGQPQHF. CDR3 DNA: TGTGCCAGTAGTTGGGACTCCGGGGCTGGTCAGCCCCAGCATTTT.

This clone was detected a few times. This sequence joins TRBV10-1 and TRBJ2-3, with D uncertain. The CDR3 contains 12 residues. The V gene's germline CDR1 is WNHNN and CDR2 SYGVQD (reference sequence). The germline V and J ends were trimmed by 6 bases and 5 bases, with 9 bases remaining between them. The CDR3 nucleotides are TGCGCCAGCAGCCCGCTGGGAGATACGCAGTATTTT. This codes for CASSPLGDTQYF.

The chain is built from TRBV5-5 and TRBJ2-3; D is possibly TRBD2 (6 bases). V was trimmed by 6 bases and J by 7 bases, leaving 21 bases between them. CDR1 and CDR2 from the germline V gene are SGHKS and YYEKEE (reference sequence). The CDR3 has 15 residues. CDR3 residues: CASTPGGRSDNTQYF. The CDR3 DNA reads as TGTGCCAGCACCCCCGGAGGGCGTTCCGACAATACGCAGTATTTT.

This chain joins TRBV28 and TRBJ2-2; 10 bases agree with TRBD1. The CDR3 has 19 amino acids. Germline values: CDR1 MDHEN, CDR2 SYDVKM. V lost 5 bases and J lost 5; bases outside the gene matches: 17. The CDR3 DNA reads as TGTGCCAGCAGTCCAGGTTTCTTGGGACAGGGGTTTTGGACCGGGGAGCTGTTTTTT. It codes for CASSPGFLGQGFWTGELFF.

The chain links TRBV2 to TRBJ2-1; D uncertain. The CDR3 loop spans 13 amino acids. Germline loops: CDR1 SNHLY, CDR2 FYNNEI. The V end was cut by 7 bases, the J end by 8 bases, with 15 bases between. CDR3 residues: CASTQNSLHEQFF. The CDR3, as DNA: TGTGCCAGCACCCAGAATAGCTTGCATGAGCAGTTCTTC.

The CDR3 protein is CASSDPGTSSYNEQFF. CDR3 DNA: TGTGCCAGCAGCGACCCCGGGACTAGCTCCTACAATGAGCAGTTCTTC. The chain links TRBV6-2 or TRBV6-3 to TRBJ2-1; the match to TRBD2 covers 8 bases. Germline V gene sequence: CDR1 MNHEY, CDR2 SVGEGT. The CDR3 extends over 16 amino acids. J was trimmed by 0 bases and V by 6 bases; bases with no gene match: 7.

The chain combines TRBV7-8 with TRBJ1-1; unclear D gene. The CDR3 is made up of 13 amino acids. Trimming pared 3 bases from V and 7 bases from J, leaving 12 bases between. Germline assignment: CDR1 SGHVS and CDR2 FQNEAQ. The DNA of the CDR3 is TGTGCCAGCAGCTTTAGGCAGGAGTATGAAGCTTTCTTT. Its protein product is CASSFRQEYEAFF.

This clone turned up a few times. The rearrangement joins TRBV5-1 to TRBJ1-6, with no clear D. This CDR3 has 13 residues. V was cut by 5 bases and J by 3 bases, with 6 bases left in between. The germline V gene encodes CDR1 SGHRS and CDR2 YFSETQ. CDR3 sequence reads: CASRKDYNSPLHF. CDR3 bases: TGCGCCAGCAGAAAAGACTATAATTCACCCCTCCACTTT.

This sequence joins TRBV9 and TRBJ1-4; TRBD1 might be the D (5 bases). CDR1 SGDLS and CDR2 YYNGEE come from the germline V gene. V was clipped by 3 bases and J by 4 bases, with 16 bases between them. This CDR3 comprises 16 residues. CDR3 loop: CASSAPRDGYNEKLFF. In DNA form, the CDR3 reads TGTGCCAGCAGCGCTCCCCGGGACGGTTATAATGAAAAACTGTTTTTT.